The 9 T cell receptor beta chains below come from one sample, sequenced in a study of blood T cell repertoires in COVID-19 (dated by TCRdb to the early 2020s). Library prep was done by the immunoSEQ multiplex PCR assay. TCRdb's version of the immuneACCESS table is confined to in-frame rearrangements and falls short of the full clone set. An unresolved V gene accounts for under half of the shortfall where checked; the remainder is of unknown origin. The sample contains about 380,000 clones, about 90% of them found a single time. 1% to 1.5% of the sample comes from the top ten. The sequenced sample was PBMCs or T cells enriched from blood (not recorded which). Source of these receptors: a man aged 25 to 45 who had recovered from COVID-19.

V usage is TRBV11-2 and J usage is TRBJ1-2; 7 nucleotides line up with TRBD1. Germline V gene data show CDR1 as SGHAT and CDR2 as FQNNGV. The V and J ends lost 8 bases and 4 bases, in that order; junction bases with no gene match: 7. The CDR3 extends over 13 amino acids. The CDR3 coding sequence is TGTGCCAGCTCCCACCGGACAGGCTATGGCTACACCTTC. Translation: CASSHRTGYGYTF.

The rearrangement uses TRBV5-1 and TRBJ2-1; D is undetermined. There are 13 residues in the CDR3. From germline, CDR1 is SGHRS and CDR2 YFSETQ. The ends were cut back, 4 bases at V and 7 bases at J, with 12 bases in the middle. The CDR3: CASSPIWQNEQFF. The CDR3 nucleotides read TGCGCCAGCAGCCCCATCTGGCAGAATGAGCAGTTCTTC.

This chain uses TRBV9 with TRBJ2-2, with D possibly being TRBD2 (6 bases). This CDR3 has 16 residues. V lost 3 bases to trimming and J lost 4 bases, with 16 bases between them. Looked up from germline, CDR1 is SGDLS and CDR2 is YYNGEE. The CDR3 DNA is TGTGCCAGCAGCGCCTTGGGGACTCCTGCCACCGGGGAGCTGTTTTTT. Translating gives CASSALGTPATGELFF.

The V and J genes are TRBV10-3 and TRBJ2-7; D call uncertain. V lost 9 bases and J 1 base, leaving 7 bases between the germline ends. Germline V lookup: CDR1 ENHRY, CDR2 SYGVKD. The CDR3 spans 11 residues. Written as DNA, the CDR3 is TGTGCCATTTCCACATCCTACGAGCAGTACTTC. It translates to CAISTSYEQYF.

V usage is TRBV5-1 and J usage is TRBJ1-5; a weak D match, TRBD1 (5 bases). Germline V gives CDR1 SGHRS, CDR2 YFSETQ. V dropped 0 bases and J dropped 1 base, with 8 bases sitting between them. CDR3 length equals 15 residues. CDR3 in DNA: TGCGCCAGCAGCTTGGTAGCAGGGAGCAATCAGCCCCAGCATTTT. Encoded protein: CASSLVAGSNQPQHF.

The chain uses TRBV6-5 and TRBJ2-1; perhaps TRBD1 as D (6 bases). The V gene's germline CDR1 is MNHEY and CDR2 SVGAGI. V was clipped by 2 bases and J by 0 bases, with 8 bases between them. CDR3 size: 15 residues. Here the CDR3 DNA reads TGTGCCAGCAGTTACGTACAGGGCTCCTACAATGAGCAGTTCTTC. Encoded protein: CASSYVQGSYNEQFF.

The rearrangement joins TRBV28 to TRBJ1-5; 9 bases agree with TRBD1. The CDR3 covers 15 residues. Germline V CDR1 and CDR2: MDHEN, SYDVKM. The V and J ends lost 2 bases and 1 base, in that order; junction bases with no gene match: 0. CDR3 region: CASSLGTGSNQPQHF. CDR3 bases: TGTGCCAGCAGTTTAGGGACAGGGAGCAATCAGCCCCAGCATTTT. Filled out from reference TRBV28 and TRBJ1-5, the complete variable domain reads DVKVTQSSRYLVKRTGEKVFLECVQDMDHENMFWYRQDPGLGLRLIYFSYDVKMKEKGDIPEGYSVSREKKERFSLILESASTNQTSMYLCASSLGTGSNQPQHFGDGTRLSIL.

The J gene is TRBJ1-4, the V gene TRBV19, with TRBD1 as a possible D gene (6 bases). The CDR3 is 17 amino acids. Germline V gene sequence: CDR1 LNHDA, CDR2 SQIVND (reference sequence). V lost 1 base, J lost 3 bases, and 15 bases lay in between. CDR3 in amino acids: CASSIAGGGVANEKLFF. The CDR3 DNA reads TGTGCCAGTAGTATAGCTGGGGGCGGCGTAGCTAATGAAAAACTGTTTTTT.

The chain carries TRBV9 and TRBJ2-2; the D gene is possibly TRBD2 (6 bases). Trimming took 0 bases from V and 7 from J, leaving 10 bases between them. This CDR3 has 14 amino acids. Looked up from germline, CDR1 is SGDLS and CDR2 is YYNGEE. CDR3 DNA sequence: TGTGCCAGCAGCGTAGTTCAGGGAGGCGGGGAGCTGTTTTTT. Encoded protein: CASSVVQGGGELFF.